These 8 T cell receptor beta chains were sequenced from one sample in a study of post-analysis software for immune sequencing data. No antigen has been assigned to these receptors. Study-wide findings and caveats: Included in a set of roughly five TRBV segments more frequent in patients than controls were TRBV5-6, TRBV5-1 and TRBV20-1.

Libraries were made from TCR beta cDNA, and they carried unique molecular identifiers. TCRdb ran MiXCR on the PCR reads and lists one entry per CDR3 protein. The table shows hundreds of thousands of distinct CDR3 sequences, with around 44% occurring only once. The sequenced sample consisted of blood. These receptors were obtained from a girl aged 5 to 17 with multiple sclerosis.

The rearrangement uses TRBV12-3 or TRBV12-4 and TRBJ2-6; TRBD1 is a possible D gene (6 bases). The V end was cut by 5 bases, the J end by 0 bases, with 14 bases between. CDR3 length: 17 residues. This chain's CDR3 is CASSPDRGVSGANVLTF. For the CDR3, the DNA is TGTGCCAGCAGTCCGGACAGAGGCGTCTCTGGGGCCAACGTCCTGACTTTC.

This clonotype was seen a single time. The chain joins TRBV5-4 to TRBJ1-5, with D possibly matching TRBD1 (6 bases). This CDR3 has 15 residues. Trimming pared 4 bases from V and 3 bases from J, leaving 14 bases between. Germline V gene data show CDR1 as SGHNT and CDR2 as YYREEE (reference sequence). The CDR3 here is CASSRDTQPNQPQHF. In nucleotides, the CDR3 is TGTGCCAGCAGCCGGGACACCCAACCCAATCAGCCCCAGCATTTT.

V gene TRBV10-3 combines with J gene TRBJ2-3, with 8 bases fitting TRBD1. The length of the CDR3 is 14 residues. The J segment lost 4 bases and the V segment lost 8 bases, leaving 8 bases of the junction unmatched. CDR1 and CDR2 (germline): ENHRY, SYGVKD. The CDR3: CAIARDRTSDTQYF. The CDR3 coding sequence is TGTGCCATCGCCCGGGACAGGACATCAGATACGCAGTATTTT.

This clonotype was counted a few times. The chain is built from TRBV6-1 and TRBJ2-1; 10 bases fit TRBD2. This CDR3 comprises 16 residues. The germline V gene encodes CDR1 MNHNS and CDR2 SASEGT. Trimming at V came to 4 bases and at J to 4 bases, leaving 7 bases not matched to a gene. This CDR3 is CASSAPLAGLYNEQFF. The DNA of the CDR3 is TGTGCCAGCAGTGCCCCACTAGCGGGGTTATACAATGAGCAGTTCTTC.

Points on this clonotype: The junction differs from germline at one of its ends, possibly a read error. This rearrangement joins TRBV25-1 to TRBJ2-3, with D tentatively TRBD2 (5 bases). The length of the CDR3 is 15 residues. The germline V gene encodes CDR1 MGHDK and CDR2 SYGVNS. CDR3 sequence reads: CASGDGWTSTDTQYF. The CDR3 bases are TGTGCCAGCGGTGACGGGTGGACTAGCACAGATACGCAGTATTTT.

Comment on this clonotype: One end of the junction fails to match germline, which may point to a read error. The CDR3 protein is CSARTSPSTDTQYF. The CDR3 nucleotides read TGTAGTGCCCGGACTAGCCCTAGCACAGATACGCAGTATTTT. V usage is TRBV20-1 and J usage is TRBJ2-3, with 8 bases aligning to TRBD2. The germline V gene encodes CDR1 DFQATT and CDR2 SNEGSKA (reference sequence). The CDR3 sequence is 14 residues long.

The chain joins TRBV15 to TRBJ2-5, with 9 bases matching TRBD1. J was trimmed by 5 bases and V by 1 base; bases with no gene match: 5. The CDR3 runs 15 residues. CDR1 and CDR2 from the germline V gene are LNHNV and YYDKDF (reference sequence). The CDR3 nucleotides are TGTGCCACCAGCAGAGTGACAGGGGGGAGGGAGACCCAGTACTTC. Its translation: CATSRVTGGRETQYF.

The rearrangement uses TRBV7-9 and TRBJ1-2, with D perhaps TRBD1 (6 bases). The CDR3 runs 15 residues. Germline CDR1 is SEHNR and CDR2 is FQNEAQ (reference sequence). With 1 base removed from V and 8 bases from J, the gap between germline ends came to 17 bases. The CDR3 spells CASSLEGRGFGGYTF. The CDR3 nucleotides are TGTGCCAGCAGCTTAGAGGGCAGGGGATTTGGCGGCTACACCTTC.